This TCR beta chain comes out of a study of CD8+ T cells in alopecia areata. cDNA serving as the sequencing template came from extracted, reverse transcribed RNA. Data came from immunoSEQ multiplex PCR; TCRdb stores just in-frame clones and leaves some out. Here the sample spans more than 95,000 clones, 35% to 40% being singletons. Sequenced input: CD4+ T cells sorted from blood. This sequence was found in a human donor with alopecia areata.

The CDR3 DNA is TGTGCCAGCAGCTTAGACAGGGCTTTCTCTGGGGCCAACGTCCTGACTTTC. Residues: CASSLDRAFSGANVLTF. This chain joins TRBV7-2 and TRBJ2-6; D is perhaps TRBD1 (6 bases). Trimming took off 1 base at V and 0 bases at J, with 10 bases between the two ends. Germline loops: CDR1 SGHTA, CDR2 FQGNSA. The CDR3 consists of 17 residues. Drawing the rest from reference TRBV7-2 and TRBJ2-6, the complete variable domain is GAGVSQSPSNKVTEKGKDVELRCDPISGHTALYWYRQSLGQGLEFLIYFQGNSAPDKSGLPSDRFSAERTGGSVSTLTIQRTQQEDSAVYLCASSLDRAFSGANVLTFGAGSRLTVL.